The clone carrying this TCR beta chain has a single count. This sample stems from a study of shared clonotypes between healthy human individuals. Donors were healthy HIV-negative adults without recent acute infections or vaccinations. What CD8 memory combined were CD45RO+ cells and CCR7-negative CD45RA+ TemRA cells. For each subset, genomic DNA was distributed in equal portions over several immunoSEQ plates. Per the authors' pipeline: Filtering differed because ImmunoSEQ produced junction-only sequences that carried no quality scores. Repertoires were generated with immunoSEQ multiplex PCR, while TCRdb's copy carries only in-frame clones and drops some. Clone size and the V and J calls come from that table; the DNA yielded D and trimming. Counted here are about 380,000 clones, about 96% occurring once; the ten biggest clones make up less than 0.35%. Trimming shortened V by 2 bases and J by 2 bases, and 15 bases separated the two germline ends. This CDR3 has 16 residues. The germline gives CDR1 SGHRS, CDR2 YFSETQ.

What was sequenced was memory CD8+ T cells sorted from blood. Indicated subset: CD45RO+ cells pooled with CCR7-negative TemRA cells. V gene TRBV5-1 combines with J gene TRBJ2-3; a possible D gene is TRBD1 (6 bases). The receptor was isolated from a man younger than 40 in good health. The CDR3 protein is CASSLGGSWVTDTQYF. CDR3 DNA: TGCGCCAGCAGCTTAGGGGGTAGCTGGGTCACAGATACGCAGTATTTT.